This TCR beta chain was retrieved from a study of control samples from healthy donors and cancer patients. The CDR3 runs to 14 residues. CDR1 and CDR2 (germline): ENHRY, SYGVKD. Trimming stripped 10 bases from V and 2 bases from J, with 15 bases between. Profiling relied on immunoSEQ multiplex PCR, and the TCRdb table lists in-frame clones only, not all of them. Of about 140,000 clones in the sample, 80% to 95% were seen once. The sequencing input was blood. The TCR originated in a man aged 25 to 40 in good health. The rearrangement links TRBV10-3 to TRBJ1-5, with no clear D. CDR3 amino acids: CATRSGVGNQPQHF. DNA for the CDR3: TGTGCCACCCGCTCCGGGGTCGGCAATCAGCCCCAGCATTTT.